This TCR beta chain is drawn from a study of identifying expanded T cells in peripheral blood. CDR3 length equals 14 residues. Trimming took 4 bases from V and 3 from J; bases not matched to a gene: 3. CDR1 is LNHDA, CDR2 SQIVND, per germline (reference sequence). Turning to this clone: Its antigen is not identified.

The table came from immunoSEQ multiplex PCR; TCRdb's copy has only in-frame clones and leaves some out. The data hold about 100,000 clones, with roughly 85% observed a single time. Study findings and constraints: Technical replicates showed about 1.1 changed clones; two weeks about 16; four weeks 19.

This sequence was found in a person between 18 and 75 years old in good health. The sequencing input was blood. The chain combines TRBV19 with TRBJ1-5, with 7 bases identical to TRBD1. Here the CDR3 DNA reads TGTGCCAGTAGTACGACAGGGTACAATCAGCCCCAGCATTTT. This translates into CASSTTGYNQPQHF.